This is a list of T cell receptor beta chains from one sample in a study of response to subunit inactivated influenza vaccine. TCRdb re-analysed the RT-PCR reads in MiXCR, keeping a single row per CDR3 protein. The repertoire holds more than 550,000 distinct CDR3 sequences, with about 11% as singletons. These data also featured in a second study, about T cells expressing NK-cell markers.

The sample was PBMCs from blood, taken on the day of vaccination. These receptors were obtained from a man aged 50 to 60 who received an inactivated influenza vaccine. Both conserved end residues are part of each CDR3. A D gene is named only where the DNA matches it firmly. Clone size is stated in some rows and not others, as once, few, many or a class when expanded.

>TRBD2|TRBV9|few|TRBJ2-7
CASSPAGLAGAYEQYF
TGTGCCAGCAGCCCCGCGGGGCTAGCGGGAGCGTACGAGCAGTACTTC
>TRBD2|TRBV20-1|few|TRBJ2-1
CSASGTSVKQFF
TGCAGTGCTAGCGGCACTAGCGTAAAGCAGTTCTTC
>-|TRBV7-9|many|TRBJ1-1
CASVRTGNTEAFF
TGTGCCAGCGTTCGGACGGGGAACACTGAAGCTTTCTTT
>TRBD2|TRBV11-2|-|TRBJ2-4
CASSLVPGLAGALRPKNIQYF
TGTGCCAGCAGCTTAGTCCCTGGACTAGCGGGGGCCCTTAGGCCCAAAAACATTCAGTACTTC
>-|TRBV19|few|TRBJ2-1
CASSVRNFNYNEQFF
TGTGCCAGTAGTGTGCGGAACTTCAACTACAATGAGCAGTTCTTC
>TRBD1|TRBV12-3/TRBV12-4|few|TRBJ1-1
CASTRDRNTEAFF
TGTGCCAGCACCCGGGACAGAAACACTGAAGCTTTCTTT
>TRBD2|TRBV29-1|-|TRBJ2-3
CSATSGRGDTQYF
TGCAGCGCGACTAGCGGGAGGGGAGATACGCAGTATTTT
>TRBD2|TRBV30|-|TRBJ2-1
CAWSIQRGGNEQFF
TGTGCCTGGAGTATACAGCGGGGGGGCAATGAGCAGTTCTTC
>-|TRBV10-3|few|TRBJ1-5
CAISESPGDNQPQHF
TGTGCCATCAGTGAGTCGCCAGGGGACAATCAGCCCCAGCATTTT
>TRBD1|TRBV14|few|TRBJ2-7
CASSQVHTGGLSYEQYF
TGTGCCAGCAGCCAAGTTCATACAGGGGGCTTGTCCTACGAGCAGTACTTC
>-|TRBV20-1|-|TRBJ2-3
CSASQLGRTYTQYF
TGCAGTGCTAGCCAGTTGGGCAGAACTTATACGCAGTATTTT
>TRBD2|TRBV20-1|-|TRBJ2-1
CSARGLARYNEQFF
TGCAGTGCTAGAGGACTAGCGCGTTACAATGAGCAGTTCTTC
>-|TRBV10-1|few|TRBJ1-1
CASSLNPNTEAFF
TGCGCCAGCAGCCTGAATCCGAACACTGAAGCTTTCTTT
>TRBD1|TRBV7-9|-|TRBJ1-6
CASSLASGQRNSPLHF
TGTGCCAGCAGCTTAGCTTCGGGACAGAGAAATTCACCCCTCCACTTT
>-|TRBV28|-|TRBJ2-1
CASSPIYNEQFF
TGTGCCAGCAGTCCGATCTACAATGAGCAGTTCTTC
>-|TRBV15|once|TRBJ1-1
CASRGVLGEAFF
TGTGCCTCAAGAGGGGTTCTGGGTGAAGCTTTCTTT